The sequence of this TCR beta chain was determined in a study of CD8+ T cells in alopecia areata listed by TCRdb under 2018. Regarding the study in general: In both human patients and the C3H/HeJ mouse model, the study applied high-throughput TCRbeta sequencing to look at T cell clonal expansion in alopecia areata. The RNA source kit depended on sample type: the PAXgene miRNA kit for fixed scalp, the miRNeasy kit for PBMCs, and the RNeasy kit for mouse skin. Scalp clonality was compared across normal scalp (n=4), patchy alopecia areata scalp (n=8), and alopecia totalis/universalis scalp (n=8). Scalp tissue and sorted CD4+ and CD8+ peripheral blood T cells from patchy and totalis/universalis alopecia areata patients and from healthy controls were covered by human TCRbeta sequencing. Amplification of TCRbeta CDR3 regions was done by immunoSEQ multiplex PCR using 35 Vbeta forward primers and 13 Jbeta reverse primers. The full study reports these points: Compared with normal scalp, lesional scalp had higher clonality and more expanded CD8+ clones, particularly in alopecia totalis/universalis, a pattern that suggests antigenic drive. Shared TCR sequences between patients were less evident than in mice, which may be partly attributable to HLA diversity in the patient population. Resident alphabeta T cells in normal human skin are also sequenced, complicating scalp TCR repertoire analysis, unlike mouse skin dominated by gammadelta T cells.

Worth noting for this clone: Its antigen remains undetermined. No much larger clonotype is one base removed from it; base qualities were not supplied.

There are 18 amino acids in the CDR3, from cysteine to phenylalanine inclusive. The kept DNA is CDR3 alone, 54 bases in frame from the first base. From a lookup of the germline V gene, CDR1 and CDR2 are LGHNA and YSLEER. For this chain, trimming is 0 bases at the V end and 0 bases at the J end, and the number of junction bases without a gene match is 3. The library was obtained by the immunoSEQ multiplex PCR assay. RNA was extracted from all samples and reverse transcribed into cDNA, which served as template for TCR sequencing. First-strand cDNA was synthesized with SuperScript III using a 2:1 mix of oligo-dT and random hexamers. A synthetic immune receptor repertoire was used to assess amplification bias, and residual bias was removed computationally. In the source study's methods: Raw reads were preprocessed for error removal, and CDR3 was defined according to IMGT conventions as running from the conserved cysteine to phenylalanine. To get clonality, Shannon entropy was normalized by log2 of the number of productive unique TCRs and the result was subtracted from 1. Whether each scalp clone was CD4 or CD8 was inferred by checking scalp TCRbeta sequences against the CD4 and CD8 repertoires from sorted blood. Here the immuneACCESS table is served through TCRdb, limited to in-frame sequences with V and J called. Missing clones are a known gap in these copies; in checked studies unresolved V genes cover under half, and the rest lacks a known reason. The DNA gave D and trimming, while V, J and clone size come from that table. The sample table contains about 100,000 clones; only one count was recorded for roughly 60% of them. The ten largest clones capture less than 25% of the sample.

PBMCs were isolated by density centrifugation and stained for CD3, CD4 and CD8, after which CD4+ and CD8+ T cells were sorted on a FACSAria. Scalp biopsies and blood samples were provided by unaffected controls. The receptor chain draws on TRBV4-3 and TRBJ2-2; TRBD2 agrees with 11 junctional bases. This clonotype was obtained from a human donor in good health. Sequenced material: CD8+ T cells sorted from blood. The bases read TGCGCCAGCAGCCAAGATGCTAGCGGGGGGCCGAACACCGGGGAGCTGTTTTTT. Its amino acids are CASSQDASGGPNTGELFF.